Sequencing of this TCR beta chain was carried out in a study of CD8+ T cells in alopecia areata. This clone showed up many times. Germline and genes: mouse. Extraction and reverse transcription of RNA yielded cDNA as the sequencing template. Here immunoSEQ multiplex PCR was the method, and the copy in TCRdb shows in-frame clones only, minus some. The data show 3,000 or so clones, with none appearing a single time. The sequence came from a C3H/HeJ mouse with alopecia areata. Mouse MHC haplotype: H2-k. The sample comprised lesional skin.

CDR3 sequence reads: CTCSDREGRAEQFF. The CDR3 DNA, read in part, is TGCACCTGCAGTGACAGGGAAGGGAGAGCT. The chain uses TRBV1 and TRBJ2-1; possible D gene TRBD1, 6 bases. The CDR3 end falls 4 residues outside the read, so it is completed with the germline J gene. The CDR3 consists of 14 residues. Germline values: CDR1 NSQYPW, CDR2 LRSPGD (reference sequence).